A selection of T cell receptor beta chains follows, all from one sample in a study of T cell responses to AZD1222 COVID-19 vaccine. Sequenced by immunoSEQ multiplex PCR; TCRdb stores in-frame clones only, minus some. Altogether 30,000 to 40,000 clones are present, 85% to 90% being singletons, with the ten largest covering around 15%. Sequences were derived from peripheral blood, sampled 28 days after the second AZD1222 dose. These receptors were taken from an adult who received the AZD1222 COVID-19 vaccine. Both conserved end residues are part of each CDR3. The D gene is left open where the match is weak. Rows may omit the clone size; those that give it use once, few, many or a size class.

V	size	D	J	length	CDR3	DNA
TRBV12-3/TRBV12-4	NA	NA	TRBJ1-1	13	CASRLTPNTEAFF	TGTGCCAGCAGGCTTACACCGAACACTGAAGCTTTCTTT
TRBV5-1	few	NA	TRBJ1-4	15	CASSLFMGTNEKLFF	TGCGCCAGCAGCTTGTTTATGGGAACTAATGAAAAACTGTTTTTT
TRBV10-3	NA	TRBD1	TRBJ2-1	15	CAIRTHRDRDNEQFF	TGTGCCATCAGGACCCACCGGGACAGGGACAATGAGCAGTTCTTC
TRBV19	NA	NA	TRBJ2-3	14	CASSMSGNTDTQYF	TGTGCCAGTAGTATGAGCGGCAACACAGATACGCAGTATTTT
TRBV6-2/TRBV6-3	NA	NA	TRBJ1-2	16	CASSSGNRAFDYGYTF	TGTGCCAGCAGTTCGGGAAACAGGGCTTTTGACTATGGCTACACCTTC
TRBV18	once	NA	TRBJ1-3	15	CASSQTGQSGNTIYF	TGTGCCAGCTCACAGACAGGCCAATCTGGAAACACCATATATTTT
TRBV6-5	NA	NA	TRBJ1-6	15	CASSYSYRNNSPLHF	TGTGCCAGCAGTTACTCGTATAGAAATAATTCACCCCTCCACTTT
TRBV6-1	NA	NA	TRBJ2-7	13	CASSEARRQGQYF	TGTGCCAGCAGTGAAGCCAGGAGGCAGGGCCAGTACTTC
TRBV12-5	NA	NA	TRBJ2-5	15	CASGLMAGTGETQYF	TGTGCTAGTGGTTTGATGGCAGGAACAGGGGAGACCCAGTACTTC
TRBV19	NA	TRBD1	TRBJ2-7	14	CASSGRTGRGEQYF	TGTGCCAGTAGTGGGCGGACAGGGCGCGGCGAGCAGTACTTC
TRBV19	NA	TRBD1	TRBJ2-5	15	CASSIDSDRAETQYF	TGTGCCAGTAGTATAGATTCCGACAGGGCAGAGACCCAGTACTTC
TRBV3-1/TRBV3-2	NA	TRBD1	TRBJ1-2	15	CASSQLLRTGTGYTF	TGTGCCAGCAGCCAACTGCTGCGGACAGGCACAGGCTACACCTTC
TRBV28	NA	NA	TRBJ2-6	16	CASSSPGRTGANVLTF	TGTGCCAGCAGCTCCCCGGGGAGGACCGGGGCCAACGTCCTGACTTTC
TRBV12-3/TRBV12-4	NA	NA	TRBJ1-3	13	CASKEGAGNTIYF	TGTGCCAGCAAGGAGGGCGCTGGAAACACCATATATTTT
TRBV5-6	NA	NA	TRBJ1-5	18	CASSQTGLDLYSNQPQHF	TGTGCCAGCTCTCAAACGGGGCTGGATCTCTATAGCAATCAGCCCCAGCATTTT
TRBV19	few	TRBD2	TRBJ2-2	19	CASSLRTSGTLRGTGELFF	TGTGCCAGTAGTCTAAGGACTAGCGGGACCCTCAGGGGCACCGGGGAGCTGTTTTTT
TRBV28	NA	NA	TRBJ2-7	16	CASSHPVLGSSYEQYF	TGTGCCAGCAGCCATCCGGTACTTGGGAGCTCCTACGAGCAGTACTTC
TRBV19	NA	NA	TRBJ2-7	14	CASSIVPGAYEQYF	TGTGCCAGTAGTATAGTCCCGGGAGCCTACGAGCAGTACTTC
TRBV7-2	NA	TRBD2	TRBJ2-1	14	CASSPDPRGGEQFF	TGTGCCAGCAGCCCCGACCCCCGGGGGGGCGAGCAGTTCTTC
TRBV6-6	few	NA	TRBJ1-2	15	CASSASGEGSYGYTF	TGTGCCAGCAGCGCTTCAGGGGAAGGGAGCTATGGCTACACCTTC
TRBV7-2	NA	NA	TRBJ2-2	15	CATKGSATNTGELFF	TGTGCCACCAAGGGGTCAGCAACGAACACCGGGGAGCTGTTTTTT
TRBV7-8	once	NA	TRBJ1-5	12	CASSLDTQPQHF	TGTGCCAGCAGCTTAGATACCCAGCCCCAGCATTTT
TRBV11-2	NA	TRBD1	TRBJ2-5	17	CASSPRHPGQGYPTQYF	TGTGCCAGCAGCCCAAGACATCCGGGACAGGGATATCCGACCCAGTACTTC
TRBV6-1	NA	TRBD1	TRBJ1-2	19	CASSDMGTGFKGVYYGYTF	TGTGCCAGCAGTGATATGGGGACAGGGTTTAAAGGGGTCTACTATGGCTACACCTTC
TRBV18	NA	NA	TRBJ1-1	16	CASSPGTLRRNTEAFF	TGTGCCAGCTCACCAGGGACACTCAGACGCAACACTGAAGCTTTCTTT
TRBV27	NA	NA	TRBJ1-1	15	CASSTGQLSNTEAFF	TGTGCCAGCAGTACTGGACAGCTTTCGAACACTGAAGCTTTCTTT
TRBV5-1	NA	NA	TRBJ2-5	16	CASSGAFGGGQETQYF	TGCGCCAGCAGTGGGGCTTTTGGGGGTGGCCAAGAGACCCAGTACTTC
TRBV5-6	few	NA	TRBJ1-6	13	CASNGDYNSPLHF	TGTGCCAGTAACGGGGACTACAATTCACCCCTCCACTTT
TRBV18	NA	NA	TRBJ2-2	14	CASSGDTNTGELFF	TGTGCCAGCTCAGGGGACACTAACACCGGGGAGCTGTTTTTT
TRBV18	NA	TRBD1	TRBJ1-1	12	CASSPMDRQAFF	TGTGCCAGCTCACCCATGGACAGGCAAGCTTTCTTT
TRBV5-5	NA	NA	TRBJ2-3	12	CASSISTDTQYF	TGTGCCAGCAGCATTAGCACAGATACGCAGTATTTT
TRBV5-6	NA	TRBD2	TRBJ2-1	13	CASSPRTSGAQFF	TGTGCCAGCAGCCCGCGGACTAGCGGGGCCCAGTTCTTC
TRBV7-2	NA	TRBD1	TRBJ1-5	13	CASSRQGNQPQHF	TGTGCCAGCAGTAGACAGGGAAATCAGCCCCAGCATTTT
TRBV3-1/TRBV3-2	NA	TRBD1	TRBJ1-5	16	CASSQTVGQGLQPQHF	TGTGCCAGCAGCCAAACGGTCGGACAGGGGTTACAGCCCCAGCATTTT
TRBV7-2	NA	NA	TRBJ2-1	16	CASSLKQDELYNEQFF	TGTGCCAGCAGCTTGAAACAGGATGAGCTCTACAATGAGCAGTTCTTC
TRBV10-2	NA	NA	TRBJ2-7	13	CASGGTQEYEQYF	TGCGCCAGTGGGGGCACCCAGGAGTACGAGCAGTACTTC
TRBV5-5	NA	NA	TRBJ1-1	13	CASSLQLNTEAFF	TGTGCCAGCAGCTTGCAGTTGAACACTGAAGCTTTCTTT
TRBV2	NA	NA	TRBJ2-7	12	CASSPSTYEQYF	TGTGCCAGCAGTCCTAGCACTTACGAGCAGTACTTC
TRBV6-5	NA	NA	TRBJ1-5	16	CASSYQSRSGDQPQHF	TGTGCCAGCAGTTACCAAAGCAGGTCAGGGGATCAGCCCCAGCATTTT
TRBV2	NA	TRBD1	TRBJ1-5	15	CASTQTGVSNQPQHF	TGTGCCAGCACCCAGACAGGGGTTAGCAATCAGCCCCAGCATTTT
TRBV2	NA	TRBD1	TRBJ1-3	13	CASSGDRGYTIYF	TGTGCCAGCAGTGGGGACAGGGGATACACCATATATTTT
TRBV11-3	once	NA	TRBJ1-6	16	CASSLTSGLKNSPLHF	TGTGCCAGCAGCCTCACCTCTGGACTGAAAAATTCACCCCTCCACTTT
TRBV4-1	NA	NA	TRBJ2-3	14	CASSHYSQTGTQYF	TGCGCCAGCAGCCACTATTCCCAGACCGGTACGCAGTATTTT
TRBV10-3	NA	NA	TRBJ2-2	15	CAISGQLTFTGELFF	TGTGCCATCAGCGGTCAGCTCACTTTCACCGGGGAGCTGTTTTTT